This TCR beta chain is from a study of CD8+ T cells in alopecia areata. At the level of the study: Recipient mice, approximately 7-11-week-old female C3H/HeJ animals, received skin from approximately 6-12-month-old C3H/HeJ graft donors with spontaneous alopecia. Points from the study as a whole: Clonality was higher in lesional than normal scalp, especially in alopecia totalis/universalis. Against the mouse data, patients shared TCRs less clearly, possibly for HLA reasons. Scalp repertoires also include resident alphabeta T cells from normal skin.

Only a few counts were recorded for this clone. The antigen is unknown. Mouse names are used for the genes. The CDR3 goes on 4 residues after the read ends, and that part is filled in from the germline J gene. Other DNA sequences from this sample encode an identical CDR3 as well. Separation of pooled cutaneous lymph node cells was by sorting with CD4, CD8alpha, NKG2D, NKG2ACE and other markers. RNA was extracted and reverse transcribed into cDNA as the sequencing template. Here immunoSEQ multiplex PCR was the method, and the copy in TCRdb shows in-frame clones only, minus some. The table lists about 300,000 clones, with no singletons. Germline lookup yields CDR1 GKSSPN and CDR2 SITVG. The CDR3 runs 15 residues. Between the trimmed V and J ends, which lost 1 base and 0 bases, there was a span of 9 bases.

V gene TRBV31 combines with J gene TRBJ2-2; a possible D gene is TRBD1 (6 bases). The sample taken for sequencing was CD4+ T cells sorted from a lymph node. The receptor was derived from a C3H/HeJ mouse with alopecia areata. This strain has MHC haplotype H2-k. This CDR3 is CAWSPGQSNTGQLYF. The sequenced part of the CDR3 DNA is TGTGCCTGGAGTCCCGGACAGTCAAACACCGGG.